This T cell receptor (beta chain) was obtained from a study of blood T cell repertoires in COVID-19. Original handling: How many nucleated cells were present was estimated from reference gene primer amplification. Data came from immunoSEQ multiplex PCR; TCRdb stores just in-frame clones and leaves some out. V and J calls plus clone size are reproduced from that table; the DNA served to infer D and trimming. There are 120,000 or so clones in the sample; more than 70% occur only once, and 1.5% to 1.9% lies in the top ten. The CDR3 loop spans 16 amino acids. From germline, CDR1 is LGHDT and CDR2 YNNKEL (reference sequence). The germline V and J ends were trimmed by 0 bases and 7 bases, with 16 bases remaining between them.

The sample taken for sequencing was peripheral blood. The V call is TRBV3-1 (or the pseudogene TRBV3-2), the J call TRBJ2-1, with D perhaps matching TRBD1 (6 bases). The sequence was collected from a human donor in a cohort sampled during active COVID-19. CDR3 residues: CASSQEEFRGKNEQFF. The CDR3 DNA sequence: TGTGCCAGCAGCCAAGAGGAGTTCAGGGGAAAGAATGAGCAGTTCTTC.